This paragraph reports one TCR beta chain. This clonotype is characterized as medium-sized (0.01 to 0.1%). Its specific antigen is unknown. Sequence at one end of the junction differs from germline and may be a read error. The data stem from a study of spatial heterogeneity in lung cancer (dated by TCRdb to 2018 to 2020). At the level of the whole study: Beta-chain transcripts were consistently detected in greater numbers than alpha-chain transcripts, which likely reflected higher beta-chain transcript abundance. Both alpha and beta chains were TCR-sequenced in samples taken at surgery, namely 220 tumor regions, roughly 64 matched nontumor lung samples and about 58 PBMC samples. The study quantitatively compared TCR alpha and beta repertoires across multiple tumor regions, matched nontumor lung and blood in non-small cell lung cancer. In the raw uncorrected reads, each unique combination of TCR and UMI appeared more than ten times on average. Nonsynonymous mutation counts, determined by whole-exome sequencing of tumor tissue, were related to TCR repertoire features. A strong correlation was found between TCR transcript counts in tumor regions and a T cell transcriptional module score from matched bulk RNA-seq. Here is what the overall study found, with its caveats: TCR-seq coverage of tumor T cells was estimated to be only approximately 7% for alpha chains and more than 11% for beta chains. Confirming at a functional level the hypothesis that regional TCRs recognize regional mutations was considered to require additional single-cell paired TCR alpha and beta sequencing. The tumor nonsynonymous mutation count correlated with the number of expanded alpha and beta TCRs within the tumor. The count of ubiquitous expanded TCRs correlated with the count of ubiquitous nonsynonymous mutations, and the count of regional expanded TCRs correlated with the count of regional nonsynonymous mutations.

Reading the label with the study, this specimen's time point is: sample taken at primary tumor resection. Samples were obtained from 65 to 90 patients with early-stage, untreated non-small cell lung cancer from the lung TRACERx cohort. Without any cell sorting, TCR sequencing was performed on whole RNA extracted either from tumor and nontumor lung tissue or from cryopreserved PBMC samples. Only patients for whom sufficient RNA was available from at least two tumor regions were selected for TCR sequencing. Before selection, tumor and adjacent nontumor lung specimens were reviewed by a lung pathologist. Library method: 5' RACE. TCRdb records NextSeq 500 as the sequencer. In the TCR library protocol, a unique molecular identifier was attached to each TCR cDNA molecule so that PCR and sequencing errors could be corrected. The authors' pipeline ran thus. Decombinator tools were used for TCR identification, UMI-based error correction and CDR3 extraction. Expanded TCRs were defined as those above a frequency of 2 per 1,000, corresponding to the top 1% of the tumor frequency distribution. Expanded tumor TCRs statistically deemed absent (corrected P<0.05) from at least one tumor region were classed as regional, and all other expanded tumor TCRs were classed as ubiquitous. Renyi diversity was computed with the R vegan package after each repertoire had been subsampled 100 times to 5,000 TCRs. CDR3 similarity networks were built from amino acid triplet string-kernel similarity, connecting CDR3s with pairwise similarity above 0.82. Clones were called with MiXCR by TCRdb after fastp trimmed the public reads at Q25, and only in-frame beta chains were retained. Rows merge per CDR3 protein into single entries with the most common DNA and genes. The V and J calls come from TCRdb's annotation, not from the publication. The sample profile shows approximately 4,900 distinct CDR3 sequences; 29% of them were found once. The biggest ten clones account for around 24% of the sample.

This TCR was recovered from a female donor with early-stage non-small cell lung cancer. The source material was lung tumor tissue, sampled at surgery.

DNA sequence: TGTACCAGCACGCGTGAGGGACAGATCGAAAACATTCAGTACTTC. The resulting protein is CTSTREGQIENIQYF. The sequence joins TRBV7-9 to TRBJ2-4, with 7 bases aligning to TRBD1. CDR3 length: 15 amino acids, cysteine to phenylalanine. The retained sequence is limited to the CDR3, 45 bases, with the frame set at the first base. CDR1 and CDR2, per the germline V gene (reference sequence), are SEHNR and FQNEAQ.